The entry that follows covers one T cell receptor beta chain sequence. Vbeta (60) and Jbeta (13) primers were used in the PCR. TCRdb keeps only in-frame clones here, not all; method: immunoSEQ multiplex PCR. The sample yields some 60,000 clones, approximately 80% seen once. The data originate from a study of cytomegalovirus exposure and HLA in healthy donors. Trimming removed 5 bases at V and 7 bases at J, with 22 bases between. The CDR3 extends over 16 amino acids. In germline, CDR1 is SGHAT, CDR2 FQNNGV. J is TRBJ2-3 and V is TRBV11-2; D call uncertain. The receptor was isolated from a human donor in good health. Sequencing was carried out using PBMCs. The CDR3, as DNA: TGTGCCAGCAGCCCAACATCAGCTACTATATCCAATACGCAGTATTTT. This translates into CASSPTSATISNTQYF.